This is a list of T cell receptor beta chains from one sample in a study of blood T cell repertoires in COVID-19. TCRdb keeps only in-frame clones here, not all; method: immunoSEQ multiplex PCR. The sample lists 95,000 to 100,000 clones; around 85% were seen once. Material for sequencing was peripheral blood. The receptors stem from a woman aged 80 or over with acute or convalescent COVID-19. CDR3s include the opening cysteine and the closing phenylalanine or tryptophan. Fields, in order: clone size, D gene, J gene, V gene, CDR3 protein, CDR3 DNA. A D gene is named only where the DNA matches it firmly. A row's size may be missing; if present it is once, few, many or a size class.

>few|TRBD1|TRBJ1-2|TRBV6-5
CASTPPGQGFYGYTF
TGTGCCAGCACCCCGCCGGGACAGGGTTTCTATGGCTACACCTTC
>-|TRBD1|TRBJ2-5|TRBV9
CASSVNRGQETQYF
TGTGCCAGCAGCGTAAACAGGGGCCAAGAGACCCAGTACTTC
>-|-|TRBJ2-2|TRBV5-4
CASSLQQGGTGELFF
TGTGCCAGCAGCTTGCAACAGGGGGGGACCGGGGAGCTGTTTTTT
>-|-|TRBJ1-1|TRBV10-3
CAIRPTDRRGTEAFF
TGTGCCATCAGGCCGACAGACAGGCGAGGCACTGAAGCTTTCTTT
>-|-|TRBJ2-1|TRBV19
CATKDRKQFF
TGTGCCACCAAAGACAGGAAGCAGTTCTTC
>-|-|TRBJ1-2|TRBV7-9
CASSLQGNYGYTF
TGTGCCAGCAGCTTGCAGGGGAACTATGGCTACACCTTC
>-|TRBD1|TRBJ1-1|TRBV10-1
CASSVQGDTEAFF
TGCGCCAGCTCCGTCCAGGGGGACACTGAAGCTTTCTTT
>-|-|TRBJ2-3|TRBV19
CASTPDFSTDTQYF
TGTGCCAGTACTCCGGACTTTAGCACAGATACGCAGTATTTT
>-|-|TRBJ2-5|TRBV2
CASSPPPTTQETQYF
TGTGCCAGCAGTCCCCCCCCGACTACCCAAGAGACCCAGTACTTC
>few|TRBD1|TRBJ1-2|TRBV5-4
CASSDKDRGTTLNYGYTF
TGTGCCAGCAGCGACAAGGACAGGGGCACTACCCTAAACTATGGCTACACCTTC
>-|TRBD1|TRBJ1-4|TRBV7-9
CASSLTTGGIEKLFF
TGTGCCAGCAGCTTAACGACAGGGGGGATTGAAAAACTGTTTTTT
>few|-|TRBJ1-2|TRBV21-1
CASSKVPRGKDYGYTF
TGTGCCAGCAGCAAAGTTCCCAGGGGGAAAGACTATGGCTACACCTTC
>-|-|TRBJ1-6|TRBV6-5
CASSYSSDSPLHF
TGTGCCAGCAGTTACTCGTCGGATTCACCCCTCCACTTT
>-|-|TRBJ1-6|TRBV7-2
CASSFRGSSPLHF
TGTGCCAGCAGCTTCCGGGGTAGTTCACCCCTCCACTTT
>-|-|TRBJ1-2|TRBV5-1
CASSSSVMFGPTYGYTF
TGCGCCAGCAGCTCCTCCGTAATGTTTGGCCCCACCTATGGCTACACCTTC
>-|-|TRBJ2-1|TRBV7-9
CASSVMGGLNEQFF
TGTGCCAGCAGCGTAATGGGGGGTCTCAATGAGCAGTTCTTC
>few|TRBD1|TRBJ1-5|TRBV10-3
CAISPGQGGQPQHF
TGTGCCATCAGCCCGGGACAGGGGGGTCAGCCCCAGCATTTT
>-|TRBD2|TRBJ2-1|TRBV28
CASSSSSGGTYNEQFF
TGTGCCAGCAGTTCCTCTAGCGGGGGAACCTACAATGAGCAGTTCTTC
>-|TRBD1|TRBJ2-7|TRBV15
CATSREGQVYEQYF
TGTGCCACCAGCAGAGAGGGACAGGTCTACGAGCAGTACTTC
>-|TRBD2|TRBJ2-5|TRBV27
CASSLRLAGATHSKETQYF
TGTGCCAGCAGTCTCCGACTAGCGGGGGCCACTCATTCCAAAGAGACCCAGTACTTC
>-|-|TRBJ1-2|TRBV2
CASRLGRDGYTF
TGTGCCAGCAGATTGGGGAGGGATGGCTACACCTTC
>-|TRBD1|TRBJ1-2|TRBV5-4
CASSTGQPTDGYTF
TGTGCCAGCAGCACGGGACAGCCGACGGACGGCTACACCTTC
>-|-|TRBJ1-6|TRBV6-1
CASSDLGQPINSPLHF
TGTGCCAGCAGTGATTTAGGACAGCCTATTAATTCACCCCTCCACTTT
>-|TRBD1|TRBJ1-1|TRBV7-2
CASSFPRGPLNTEAFF
TGTGCCAGCAGCTTCCCCAGGGGGCCACTGAACACTGAAGCTTTCTTT
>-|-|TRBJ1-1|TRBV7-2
CASSRGSRGRGNTEAFF
TGTGCCAGCAGCCGCGGGAGTCGAGGCAGGGGTAACACTGAAGCTTTCTTT
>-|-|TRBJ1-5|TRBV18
CASSPNRPGPNQPQHF
TGTGCCAGCTCACCAAACAGGCCAGGGCCCAATCAGCCCCAGCATTTT
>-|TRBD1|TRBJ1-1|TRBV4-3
CASSQDLTGGSVNTEAFF
TGCGCCAGCAGCCAAGATCTGACAGGGGGCTCGGTGAACACTGAAGCTTTCTTT
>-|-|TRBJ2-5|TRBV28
CASRPPVVETQYF
TGTGCCAGCAGACCCCCGGTGGTCGAGACCCAGTACTTC
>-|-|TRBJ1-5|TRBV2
CASSPNTGSSQPQHF
TGTGCCAGCAGCCCAAACACAGGGTCCAGTCAGCCCCAGCATTTT
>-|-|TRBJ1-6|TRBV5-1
CASSLGGTGAGSPLHF
TGCGCCAGCAGCTTGGGCGGGACTGGGGCCGGTTCACCCCTCCACTTT
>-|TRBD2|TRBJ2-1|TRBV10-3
CAIRTSGYNEQFF
TGTGCCATCAGGACTAGCGGCTACAATGAGCAGTTCTTC
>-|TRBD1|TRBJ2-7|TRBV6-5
CASSFGATGDYEQYF
TGTGCCAGCAGTTTCGGTGCGACAGGGGACTACGAGCAGTACTTC
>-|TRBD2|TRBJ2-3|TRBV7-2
CASSLGLAGGRGDTQYF
TGTGCCAGCAGCTTAGGACTAGCGGGGGGGCGAGGAGATACGCAGTATTTT
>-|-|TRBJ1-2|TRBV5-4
CASSLGSAGDYGYTF
TGTGCCAGCAGCTTGGGGTCCGCAGGGGACTATGGCTACACCTTC
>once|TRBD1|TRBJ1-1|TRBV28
CASSRRRTGNMNTEAFF
TGTGCCAGCAGTCGCCGACGGACAGGCAATATGAACACTGAAGCTTTCTTT
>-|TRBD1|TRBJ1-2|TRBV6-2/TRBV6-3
CASSPPRTGLYGYTF
TGTGCCAGCAGTCCCCCCCGGACAGGCCTCTATGGCTACACCTTC
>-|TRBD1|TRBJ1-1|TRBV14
CASSQGRSNRGLDTEAFF
TGTGCCAGCAGCCAAGGTCGATCTAACAGGGGGCTTGACACTGAAGCTTTCTTT
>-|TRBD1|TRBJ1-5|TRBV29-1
CSVGDRGYQPQHF
TGCAGCGTTGGAGACAGGGGGTATCAGCCCCAGCATTTT
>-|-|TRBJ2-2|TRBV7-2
CASSQETTNTGELFF
TGTGCCAGCAGCCAGGAAACGACGAACACCGGGGAGCTGTTTTTT
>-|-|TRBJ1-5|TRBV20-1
CSASKVDYNQPQHF
TGCAGTGCTAGTAAAGTGGACTACAATCAGCCCCAGCATTTT
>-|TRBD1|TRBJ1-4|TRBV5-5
CASSSGQGSYEKLFF
TGTGCCAGCAGCTCGGGACAGGGATCATATGAAAAACTGTTTTTT
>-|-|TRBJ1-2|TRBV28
CASSPNLAGPYGYTF
TGTGCCAGCAGTCCAAACTTAGCGGGCCCTTATGGCTACACCTTC
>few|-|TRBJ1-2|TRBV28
CASGGAELMRGYTF
TGTGCCAGCGGGGGGGCGGAGTTGATGCGTGGCTACACCTTC
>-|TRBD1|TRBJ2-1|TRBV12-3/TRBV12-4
CASRWTGTGEQFF
TGTGCCAGCAGGTGGACAGGGACTGGTGAGCAGTTCTTC
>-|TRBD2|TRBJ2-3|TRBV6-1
CASSEASGAIDTQYF
TGTGCCAGCAGTGAAGCTAGCGGGGCAATAGATACGCAGTATTTT
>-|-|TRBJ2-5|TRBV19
CASGQLQETQYF
TGTGCCAGTGGACAGCTCCAAGAGACCCAGTACTTC
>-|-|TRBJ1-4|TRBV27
CASSFNSDRTNEKLFF
TGTGCCAGCAGTTTCAATTCGGACAGAACTAATGAAAAACTGTTTTTT
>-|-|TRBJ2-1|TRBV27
CASSSDSRRIYNEQFF
TGTGCCAGCAGTTCTGATTCCAGGCGTATTTACAATGAGCAGTTCTTC
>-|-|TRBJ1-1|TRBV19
CASSPQQVNTEAFF
TGTGCCAGTAGTCCTCAACAGGTGAACACTGAAGCTTTCTTT
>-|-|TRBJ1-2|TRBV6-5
CASRPKGYGYTF
TGTGCCAGCAGACCCAAGGGGTATGGCTACACCTTC
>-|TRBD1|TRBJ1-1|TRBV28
CASSPGTGVLEAFF
TGTGCCAGCAGTCCGGGGACAGGCGTGCTTGAAGCTTTCTTT
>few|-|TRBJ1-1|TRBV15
CATSRDYSNTEAFF
TGTGCCACCAGCAGAGACTATTCGAACACTGAAGCTTTCTTT
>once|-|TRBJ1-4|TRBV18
CASSPGDRSTNEKLFF
TGTGCCAGCTCACCGGGCGACCGATCAACTAATGAAAAACTGTTTTTT
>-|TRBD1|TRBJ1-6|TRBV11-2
CASRLQGAQLNSPLHF
TGTGCCAGCAGATTACAGGGGGCGCAACTAAATTCACCCCTCCACTTT